These 22 T cell receptor beta chains came from one sample sequenced in a study of T cell changes during pregnancy in multiple sclerosis. Assay: immunoSEQ multiplex PCR; the TCRdb copy retains only in-frame clones and omits some. Found here are about 76,000 clones, approximately 94% of them singletons; the top ten hold 0.58%. The source material was peripheral blood, sampled in the third trimester of pregnancy. The receptors were gathered from a female donor with multiple sclerosis, enrolled in a pregnancy study.

The genes are TRBV11-2 and TRBJ1-6; D call uncertain. Between the trimmed V and J ends, which lost 8 bases and 15 bases, there was a span of 14 bases. Germline V gene sequence: CDR1 SGHAT, CDR2 FQNNGV. CDR3 length: 11 amino acids. CDR3: CASVGRGILHF. In DNA form, the CDR3 reads TGTGCCAGCGTGGGGAGAGGGATCCTCCACTTT.

V is TRBV6-1 and J is TRBJ1-4; 7 nucleotides agree with TRBD1. Trimming at V came to 6 bases and at J to 7 bases, leaving 8 bases not matched to a gene. Per the germline V gene, CDR1 is MNHNS and CDR2 is SASEGT. There are 14 residues in the CDR3. CDR3 region: CASSMTGMGEKLFF. In DNA, the CDR3 is TGTGCCAGCAGCATGACAGGGATGGGTGAAAAACTGTTTTTT.

This clone showed up just a few times. The chain recombines TRBV5-1 with TRBJ2-6; D might be TRBD1 (5 bases). The CDR3 has 17 amino acids. Trimming shortened V by 0 bases and J by 0 bases, and 10 bases separated the two germline ends. CDR1 and CDR2 (germline): SGHRS, YFSETQ. CDR3 nucleotides: TGCGCCAGCAGCTTGGTACAGGTGTTCTCTGGGGCCAACGTCCTGACTTTC. Translation gives CASSLVQVFSGANVLTF.

The V and J genes are TRBV9 and TRBJ1-1, with 8 bases matching TRBD1. Trimming at V came to 3 bases and at J to 3 bases, leaving 16 bases not matched to a gene. This CDR3 is built from 18 residues. Germline CDR1 SGDLS, CDR2 YYNGEE. CDR3 coding DNA: TGTGCCAGCAGCGGAACGGGGCGGACAGGGCTGAAAGACACTGAAGCTTTCTTT. Protein: CASSGTGRTGLKDTEAFF.

CDR3 loop: CASSQDSARNYEQYF. DNA for the CDR3: TGTGCCAGCAGCCAAGATTCTGCGAGAAACTACGAGCAGTACTTC. The gene calls are TRBV4-2 and TRBJ2-7; no clear D gene. Germline V CDR1 and CDR2: LGHNA, YNFKEQ. The CDR3 covers 15 residues. V was cut by 0 bases and J by 3 bases, with 12 bases left in between.

J is TRBJ1-1 and V is TRBV5-5, with 7 bases that match TRBD1. This CDR3 has 19 residues. Germline V gene lookup returns CDR1 SGHKS and CDR2 YYEKEE (reference sequence). V lost 0 bases, J lost 4 bases, and 18 bases stayed unmatched. CDR3 protein: CASSLAVGQGVILFTEAFF. The CDR3 region has the DNA TGTGCCAGCAGCTTGGCGGTGGGGCAGGGGGTGATTTTGTTCACTGAAGCTTTCTTT.

The chain joins TRBV5-1 to TRBJ1-1, with D perhaps TRBD1 (6 bases). CDR1 SGHRS and CDR2 YFSETQ come from the germline V gene. CDR3 length: 17 amino acids. Between the trimmed V and J ends, which lost 6 bases and 0 bases, there was a span of 21 bases. The CDR3 loop reads CASTSRGTFEMNTEAFF. CDR3 nucleotide sequence: TGCGCCAGCACCTCGAGGGGGACATTTGAGATGAACACTGAAGCTTTCTTT.

This clone came up once. The chain couples TRBV7-2 to TRBJ2-7; D not resolved. Between the trimmed V and J ends, which lost 1 base and 3 bases, there was a span of 10 bases. Germline lookup yields CDR1 SGHTA and CDR2 FQGNSA. CDR3 size: 14 residues. The CDR3 sequence is CASSLVMAHYEQYF. CDR3 nucleotide sequence: TGTGCCAGCAGCTTAGTTATGGCCCACTACGAGCAGTACTTC.

This chain joins TRBV19 and TRBJ2-6; the match to TRBD1 covers 7 bases. This CDR3 has 15 amino acids. CDR1 and CDR2 (germline): LNHDA, SQIVND (reference sequence). Germline trimming cut 4 bases from V and 4 bases from J; bases unmatched to any gene: 4. Here the CDR3 DNA reads TGTGCCAGTAGTACGACAGGGTTAGGGGCCAACGTCCTGACTTTC. This sequence encodes CASSTTGLGANVLTF.

This sequence joins TRBV5-1 and TRBJ1-4; possible D gene TRBD1, 5 bases. Per germline, CDR1 SGHRS and CDR2 YFSETQ. The V end was cut by 0 bases, the J end by 8 bases, with 11 bases between. The CDR3 contains 14 residues. The CDR3 spells CASSLAGGREKLFF. The CDR3 coding sequence is TGCGCCAGCAGCTTGGCGGGGGGACGGGAAAAACTGTTTTTT.

This rearrangement joins TRBV5-4 to TRBJ2-7; D may be TRBD1 (6 bases). The CDR3 has 14 amino acids. Trimming took off 2 bases at V and 0 bases at J, with 9 bases between the two ends. Germline values: CDR1 SGHNT, CDR2 YYREEE (reference sequence). CDR3 sequence: CASSFQGFSYEQYF. In nucleotides, the CDR3 is TGTGCCAGCAGCTTCCAGGGGTTCTCCTACGAGCAGTACTTC.

The J gene is TRBJ1-2, the V gene TRBV30; D might be TRBD1 (6 bases). Trimming took 8 bases from V and 3 from J, leaving 16 bases between them. The CDR3 consists of 13 residues. Germline CDR1 is GTSNPN and CDR2 is SVGIG (reference sequence). CDR3 loop: CALRGSRDYGYTF. The CDR3 coding sequence is TGTGCCCTCAGGGGTTCCAGGGACTATGGCTACACCTTC.

This clone was counted a single time. V gene TRBV25-1 combines with J gene TRBJ2-5; D is possibly TRBD1 (6 bases). The V and J ends lost 1 base and 1 base respectively, with 7 bases between them. Per the germline V gene, CDR1 is MGHDK and CDR2 is SYGVNS. The CDR3 totals 14 residues. Here the CDR3 DNA reads TGTGCCAGCAGTGAATTAGGGGGCCAAGAGACCCAGTACTTC. This gives the protein CASSELGGQETQYF.

The rearrangement joins TRBV7-2 to TRBJ1-1, with 7 nucleotides matching TRBD1. J was trimmed by 7 bases and V by 1 base; bases with no gene match: 6. Germline CDR1 reads SGHTA; CDR2 reads FQGNSA. The CDR3 has 14 amino acids. The CDR3 nucleotides are TGTGCCAGCAGCTTAGGAGGGGGCGCATTTGAAGCTTTCTTT. Its translation is CASSLGGGAFEAFF. Full variable domain (outside the CDR3, taken from reference TRBV7-2 and TRBJ1-1): GAGVSQSPSNKVTEKGKDVELRCDPISGHTALYWYRQSLGQGLEFLIYFQGNSAPDKSGLPSDRFSAERTGGSVSTLTIQRTQQEDSAVYLCASSLGGGAFEAFFGQGTRLTVV.

This clone was seen a single time. V gene TRBV6-5 combines with J gene TRBJ1-2, with D perhaps TRBD1 (6 bases). V gave up 2 bases and J gave up 5 bases, with 12 bases separating them. The CDR3 totals 14 residues. Germline values: CDR1 MNHEY, CDR2 SVGAGI. For the CDR3, the DNA is TGTGCCAGCAGTTACCGGATCAGGGGTTATGGCTACACCTTC. It codes for CASSYRIRGYGYTF.

The chain is built from TRBV6-5 and TRBJ2-5, with 8 bases that match TRBD1. The CDR3 loop spans 11 amino acids. CDR1 and CDR2 (germline): MNHEY, SVGAGI. The V gene end was trimmed by 5 bases and the J gene end by 11 bases; junction bases not matched to a gene: 4. CDR3 in DNA: TGTGCCAGCAGTCACGGACAGGGTCAGTACTTC. Translating it yields CASSHGQGQYF.

Only one count was recorded for this clone. V usage is TRBV2 and J usage is TRBJ2-4, with D possibly matching TRBD1 (6 bases). CDR1 and CDR2 from the germline V gene are SNHLY and FYNNEI. V was clipped by 7 bases and J by 0 bases, with 16 bases between them. The CDR3 covers 16 residues. CDR3 bases: TGTGCCAGCACCTTAACAGGGATGGTAGCCAAAAACATTCAGTACTTC. It encodes CASTLTGMVAKNIQYF.

J is TRBJ2-7 and V is TRBV9; maybe TRBD2 (5 bases). CDR3 length: 17 residues. The ends were cut back, 0 bases at V and 0 bases at J, with 16 bases in the middle. Germline assignment: CDR1 SGDLS and CDR2 YYNGEE. As DNA, the CDR3 is TGTGCCAGCAGCGTAGGGCTAGCAACTACCTTCTCCTACGAGCAGTACTTC. Protein sequence: CASSVGLATTFSYEQYF.

The rearrangement uses TRBV7-3 and TRBJ2-2, with 9 nucleotides matching TRBD2. With V trimmed by 6 bases and J by 4 bases, 9 bases remained unmatched. This CDR3 region has 16 residues. Per the germline V gene, CDR1 is SGHTA and CDR2 is FQGTGA. CDR3 protein: CASRPAGGGATGELFF. CDR3 bases: TGTGCCAGCAGACCCGCGGGCGGGGGGGCCACCGGGGAGCTGTTTTTT.

This chain uses TRBV2 with TRBJ1-2; a weak D match, TRBD1 (6 bases). Germline CDR1 and CDR2: SNHLY and FYNNEI. V dropped 4 bases and J dropped 4 bases, with 16 bases sitting between them. CDR3 length equals 15 residues. CDR3 loop: CASSVGGAGAYGYTF. The DNA of the CDR3 is TGTGCCAGCAGTGTGGGAGGGGCGGGGGCCTATGGCTACACCTTC.

CDR3 loop: CAISEYEGLTYEQYF. In DNA form, the CDR3 reads TGTGCCATCAGTGAGTACGAGGGTTTGACCTACGAGCAGTACTTC. J is TRBJ2-7 and V is TRBV10-3, with D possibly TRBD2 on 5 matching bases. The V and J ends lost 1 base and 2 bases respectively, with 12 bases between them. Germline loops: CDR1 ENHRY, CDR2 SYGVKD. CDR3 length equals 15 residues.

This chain connects TRBV19 to TRBJ1-2, with 8 nucleotides matching TRBD1. Germline V CDR1 and CDR2: LNHDA, SQIVND (reference sequence). V dropped 11 bases and J dropped 6; count of bases not matched to a gene: 5. This CDR3 spans 11 amino acids. The CDR3 reads CAGQGGNGYTF. The CDR3 bases are TGTGCCGGACAGGGAGGGAATGGCTACACCTTC.